The TCR beta chain described here comes from a study of regulatory T cells in long-lasting Graves disease. Germline CDR1 reads MDHEN; CDR2 reads SYDVKM. Trimming pared 5 bases from V and 4 bases from J, leaving 12 bases between. The CDR3 has 13 residues. According to the study, TCR beta libraries were built with iRepertoire HTBI primers and CDR3-region Arm-PCR. TCRdb processed the multiplex PCR reads anew with MiXCR; each CDR3 protein has one entry. The sample carries 400,000 to 550,000 distinct CDR3 sequences, about a sixth recorded once. This clonotype has at least ten counts. Sample time point: newly diagnosed GD, antithyroid drugs for less than 3 months. PBMCs provided the RNA from which the TCR library was made. These data also featured in a second study, about T cells in Graves' hyperthyroidism and ophthalmopathy.

The chain links TRBV28 to TRBJ2-7, with D maybe TRBD1 (6 bases). The input for sequencing was peripheral blood mononuclear cells (PBMCs), taken at new diagnosis, from a patient treated with antithyroid drugs. This receptor was taken from a woman aged 18-35 years with Graves disease. Here the CDR3 DNA reads TGTGCCAGCAGTATGGACAGTCGATACGAGCAGTACTTC. Residues: CASSMDSRYEQYF.